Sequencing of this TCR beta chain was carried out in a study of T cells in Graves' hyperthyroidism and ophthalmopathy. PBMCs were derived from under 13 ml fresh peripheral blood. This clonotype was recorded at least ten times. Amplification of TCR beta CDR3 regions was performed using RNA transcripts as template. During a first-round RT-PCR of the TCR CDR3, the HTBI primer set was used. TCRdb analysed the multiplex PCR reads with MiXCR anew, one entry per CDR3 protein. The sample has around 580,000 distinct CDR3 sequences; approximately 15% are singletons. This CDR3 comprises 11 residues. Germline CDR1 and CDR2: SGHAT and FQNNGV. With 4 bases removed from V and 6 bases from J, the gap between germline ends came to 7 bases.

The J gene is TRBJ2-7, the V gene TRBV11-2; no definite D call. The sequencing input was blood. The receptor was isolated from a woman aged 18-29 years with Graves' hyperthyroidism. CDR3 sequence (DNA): TGTGCCAGCAGCTCCTATACCGAGCAGTACTTC. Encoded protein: CASSSYTEQYF. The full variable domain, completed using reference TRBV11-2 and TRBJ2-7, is EAGVAQSPRYKIIEKRQSVAFWCNPISGHATLYWYQQILGQGPKLLIQFQNNGVVDDSQLPKDRFSAERLKGVDSTLKIQPAKLEDSAVYLCASSSYTEQYFGPGTRLTVT.